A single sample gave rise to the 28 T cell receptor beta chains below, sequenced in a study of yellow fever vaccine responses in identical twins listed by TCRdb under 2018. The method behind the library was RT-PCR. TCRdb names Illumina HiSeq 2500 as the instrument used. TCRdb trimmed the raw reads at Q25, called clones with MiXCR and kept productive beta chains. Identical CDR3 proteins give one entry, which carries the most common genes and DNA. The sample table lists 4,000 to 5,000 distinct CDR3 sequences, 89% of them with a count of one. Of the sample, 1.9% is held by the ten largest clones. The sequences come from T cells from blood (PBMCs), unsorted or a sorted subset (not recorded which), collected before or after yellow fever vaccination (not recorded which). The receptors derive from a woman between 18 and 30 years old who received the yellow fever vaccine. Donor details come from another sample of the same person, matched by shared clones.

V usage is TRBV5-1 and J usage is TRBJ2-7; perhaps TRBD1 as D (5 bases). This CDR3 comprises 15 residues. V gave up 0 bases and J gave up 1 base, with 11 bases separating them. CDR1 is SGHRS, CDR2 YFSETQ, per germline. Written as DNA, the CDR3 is TGCGCCAGCAGCTTGGCCCCTGGACAATCCTACGAGCAGTACTTC. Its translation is CASSLAPGQSYEQYF.

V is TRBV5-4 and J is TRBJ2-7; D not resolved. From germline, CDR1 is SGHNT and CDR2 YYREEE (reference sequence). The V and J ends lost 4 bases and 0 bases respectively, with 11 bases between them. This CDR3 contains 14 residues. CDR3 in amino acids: CASSDGLVSYEQYF. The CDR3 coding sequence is TGTGCCAGCAGCGACGGTCTAGTCTCCTACGAGCAGTACTTC.

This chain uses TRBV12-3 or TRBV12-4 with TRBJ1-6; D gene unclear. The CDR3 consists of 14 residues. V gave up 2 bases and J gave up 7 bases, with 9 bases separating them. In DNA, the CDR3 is TGTGCCAGCAGTTTAACTTTGGGGAATTCACCCCTCCACTTT. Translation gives CASSLTLGNSPLHF.

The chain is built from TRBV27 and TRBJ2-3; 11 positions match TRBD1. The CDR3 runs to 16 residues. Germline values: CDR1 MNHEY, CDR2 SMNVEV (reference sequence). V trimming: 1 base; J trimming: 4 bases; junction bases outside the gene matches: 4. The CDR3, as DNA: TGTGCCAGCAGTTTATGGGGGACAGGGGGTTCAGATACGCAGTATTTT. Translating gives CASSLWGTGGSDTQYF.

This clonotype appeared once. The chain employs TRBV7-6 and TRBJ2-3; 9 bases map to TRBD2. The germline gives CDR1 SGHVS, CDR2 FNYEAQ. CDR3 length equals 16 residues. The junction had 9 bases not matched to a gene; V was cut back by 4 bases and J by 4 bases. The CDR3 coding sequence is TGTGCCAGCAGCTACCTCCCGGGACTAGCCCCAGATACGCAGTATTTT. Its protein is CASSYLPGLAPDTQYF.

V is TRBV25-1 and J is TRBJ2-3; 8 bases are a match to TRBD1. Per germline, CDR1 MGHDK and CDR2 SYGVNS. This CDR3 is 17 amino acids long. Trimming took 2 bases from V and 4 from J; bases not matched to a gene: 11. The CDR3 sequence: CASSEDRGSAFADTQYF. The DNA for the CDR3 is TGTGCCAGCAGTGAAGACAGGGGAAGTGCGTTCGCAGATACGCAGTATTTT.

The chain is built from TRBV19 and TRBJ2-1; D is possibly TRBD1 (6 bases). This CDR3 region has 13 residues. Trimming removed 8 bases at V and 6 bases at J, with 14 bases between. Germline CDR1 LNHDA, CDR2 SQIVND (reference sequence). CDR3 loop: CASSRGRGNEQFF. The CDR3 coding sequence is TGTGCCAGTTCCAGGGGTCGGGGCAATGAGCAGTTCTTC.

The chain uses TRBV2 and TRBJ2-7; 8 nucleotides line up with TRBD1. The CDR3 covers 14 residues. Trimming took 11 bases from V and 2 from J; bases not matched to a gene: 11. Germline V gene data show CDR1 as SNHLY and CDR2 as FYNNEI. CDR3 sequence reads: CAWIRDRTTYEQYF. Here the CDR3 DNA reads TGTGCCTGGATCCGGGACAGGACTACCTACGAGCAGTACTTC. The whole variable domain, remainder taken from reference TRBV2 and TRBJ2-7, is EPEVTQTPSHQVTQMGQEVILRCVPISNHLYFYWYRQILGQKVEFLVSFYNNEISEKSEIFDDQFSVERPDGSNFTLKIRSTKLEDSAMYFCAWIRDRTTYEQYFGPGTRLTVT.

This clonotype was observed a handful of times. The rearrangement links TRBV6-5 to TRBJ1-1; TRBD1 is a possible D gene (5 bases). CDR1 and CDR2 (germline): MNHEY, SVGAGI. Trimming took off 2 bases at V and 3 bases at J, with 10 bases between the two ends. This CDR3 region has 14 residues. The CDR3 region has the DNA TGTGCCAGCAGTTACGGCAGGGCGGACACTGAAGCTTTCTTT. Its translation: CASSYGRADTEAFF.

The CDR3 reads CSVGSGGFGGELFF. The CDR3 DNA sequence: TGCAGCGTGGGATCCGGGGGTTTCGGCGGGGAGCTGTTTTTT. The V call is TRBV29-1, the J call TRBJ2-2, with D possibly TRBD2 on 6 matching bases. Looked up from germline, CDR1 is SQVTM and CDR2 is ANQGSEA. V lost 6 bases and J lost 7, with 18 bases in between. The CDR3 length is 14 residues.

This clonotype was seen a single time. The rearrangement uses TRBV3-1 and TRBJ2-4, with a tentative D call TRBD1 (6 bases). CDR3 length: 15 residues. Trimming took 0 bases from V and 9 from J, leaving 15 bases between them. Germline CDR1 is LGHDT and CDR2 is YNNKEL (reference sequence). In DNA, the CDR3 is TGTGCCAGCAGCCAAGACTCCAGGGGCCTAAGCATTCAGTACTTC. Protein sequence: CASSQDSRGLSIQYF.

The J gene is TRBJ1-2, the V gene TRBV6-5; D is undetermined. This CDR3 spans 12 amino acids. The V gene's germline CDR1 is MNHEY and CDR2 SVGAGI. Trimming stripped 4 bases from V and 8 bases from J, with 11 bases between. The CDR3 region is CASSSKAEGYTF. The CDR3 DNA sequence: TGTGCCAGCAGTTCTAAGGCGGAAGGCTACACCTTC.

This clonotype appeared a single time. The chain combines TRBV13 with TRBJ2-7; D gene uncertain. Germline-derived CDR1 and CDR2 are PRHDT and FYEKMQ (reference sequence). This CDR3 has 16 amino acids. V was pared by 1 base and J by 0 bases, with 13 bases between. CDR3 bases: TGTGCCAGCAGCTTAGCCAGCTCCATAAACTCCTACGAGCAGTACTTC. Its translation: CASSLASSINSYEQYF.

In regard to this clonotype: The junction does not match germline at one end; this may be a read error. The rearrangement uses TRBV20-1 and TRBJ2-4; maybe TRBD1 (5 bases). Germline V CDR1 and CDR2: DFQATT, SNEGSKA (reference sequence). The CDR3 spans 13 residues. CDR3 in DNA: TGCAGTGTCCTTTCTGGGGATTGGGGCATTCAGAACTTC. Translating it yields CSVLSGDWGIQNF.

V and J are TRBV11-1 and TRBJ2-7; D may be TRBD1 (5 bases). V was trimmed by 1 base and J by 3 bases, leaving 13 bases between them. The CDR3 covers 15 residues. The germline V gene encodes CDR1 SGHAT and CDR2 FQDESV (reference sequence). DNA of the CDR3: TGTGCCAGCAGCTTAGGTCAGGGCAGCCACTACGAGCAGTACTTC. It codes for CASSLGQGSHYEQYF.

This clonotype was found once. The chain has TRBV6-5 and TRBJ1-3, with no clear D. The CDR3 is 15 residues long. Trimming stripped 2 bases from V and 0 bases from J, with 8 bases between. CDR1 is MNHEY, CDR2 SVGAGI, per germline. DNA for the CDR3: TGTGCCAGCAGTTACCTCGGGAGCTCTGGAAACACCATATATTTT. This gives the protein CASSYLGSSGNTIYF.

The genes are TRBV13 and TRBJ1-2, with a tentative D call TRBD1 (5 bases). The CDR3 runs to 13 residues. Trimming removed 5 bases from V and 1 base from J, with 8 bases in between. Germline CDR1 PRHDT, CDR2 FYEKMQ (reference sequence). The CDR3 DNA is TGTGCCAGCAGCCCTCAGGGTAACTATGGCTACACCTTC. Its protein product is CASSPQGNYGYTF.

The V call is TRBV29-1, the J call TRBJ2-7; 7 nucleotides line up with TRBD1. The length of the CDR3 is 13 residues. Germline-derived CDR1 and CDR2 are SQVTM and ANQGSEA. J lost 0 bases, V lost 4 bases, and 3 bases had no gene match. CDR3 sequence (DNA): TGCAGCGTTGGACAGGGTTTCTCCTACGAGCAGTACTTC. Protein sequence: CSVGQGFSYEQYF.

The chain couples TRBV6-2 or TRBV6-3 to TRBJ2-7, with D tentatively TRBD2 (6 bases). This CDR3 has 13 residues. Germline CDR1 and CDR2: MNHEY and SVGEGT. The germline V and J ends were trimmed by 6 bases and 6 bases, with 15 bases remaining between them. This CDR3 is CASSYPLGGEQYF. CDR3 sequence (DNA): TGTGCCAGCAGCTACCCATTGGGGGGCGAGCAGTACTTC.

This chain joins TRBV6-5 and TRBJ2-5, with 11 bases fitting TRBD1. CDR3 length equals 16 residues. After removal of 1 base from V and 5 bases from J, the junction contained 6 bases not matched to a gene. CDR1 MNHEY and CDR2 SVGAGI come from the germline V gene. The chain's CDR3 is CASSYFGTGGYETQYF. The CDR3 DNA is TGTGCCAGCAGTTACTTCGGGACAGGGGGGTATGAGACCCAGTACTTC.

The CDR3 nucleotides read TGCAGCGTGGGCAGGGGGCCCTACGAGCAGTACTTC. Its protein product is CSVGRGPYEQYF. The chain has TRBV29-1 and TRBJ2-7, with 8 bases identical to TRBD1. Germline V gives CDR1 SQVTM, CDR2 ANQGSEA. The V gene end was trimmed by 6 bases and the J gene end by 2 bases; junction bases not matched to a gene: 3. The length of the CDR3 is 12 residues.

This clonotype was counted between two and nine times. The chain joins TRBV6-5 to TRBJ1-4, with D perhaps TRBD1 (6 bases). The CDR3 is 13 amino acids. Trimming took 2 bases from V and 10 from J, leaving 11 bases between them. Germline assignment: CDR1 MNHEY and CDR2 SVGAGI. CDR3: CASSYGTSGKLFF. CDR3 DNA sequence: TGTGCCAGCAGTTACGGGACAAGCGGAAAACTGTTTTTT.

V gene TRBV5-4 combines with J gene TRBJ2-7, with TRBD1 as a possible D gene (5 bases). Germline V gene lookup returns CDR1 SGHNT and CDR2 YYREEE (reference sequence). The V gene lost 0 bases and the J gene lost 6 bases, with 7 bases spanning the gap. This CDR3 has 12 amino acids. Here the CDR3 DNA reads TGTGCCAGCAGCTTGGCAGGGCTCGAGCAGTACTTC. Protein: CASSLAGLEQYF.

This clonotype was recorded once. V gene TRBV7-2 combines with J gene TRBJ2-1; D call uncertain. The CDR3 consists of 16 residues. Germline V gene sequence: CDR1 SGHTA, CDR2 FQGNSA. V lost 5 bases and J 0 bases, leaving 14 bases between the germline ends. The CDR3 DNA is TGTGCCAGCAGCCGAGTGATAGGAAGCTCCTACAATGAGCAGTTCTTC. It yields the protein CASSRVIGSSYNEQFF.

CDR3 DNA sequence: TGTGCCACCAGCAGAGATCGGGAGGGTAGTGAGGTGCAGTTCTTC. Protein product: CATSRDREGSEVQFF. The chain is built from TRBV15 and TRBJ2-1, with 8 bases fitting TRBD2. J was trimmed by 12 bases and V by 0 bases; bases with no gene match: 10. CDR3 length equals 15 residues. Germline V gene sequence: CDR1 LNHNV, CDR2 YYDKDF (reference sequence).

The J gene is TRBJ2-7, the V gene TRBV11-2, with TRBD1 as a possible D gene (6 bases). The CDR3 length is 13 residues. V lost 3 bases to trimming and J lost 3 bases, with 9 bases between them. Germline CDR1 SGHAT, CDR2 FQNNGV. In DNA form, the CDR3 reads TGTGCCAGCAGCTTGGGACATAACTACGAGCAGTACTTC. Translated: CASSLGHNYEQYF.

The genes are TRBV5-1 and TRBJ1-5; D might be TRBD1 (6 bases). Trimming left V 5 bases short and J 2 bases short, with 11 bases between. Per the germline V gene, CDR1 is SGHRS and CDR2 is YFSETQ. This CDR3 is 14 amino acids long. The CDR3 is CASSPEGGNQPQHF. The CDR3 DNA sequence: TGCGCCAGCAGTCCCGAGGGGGGCAATCAGCCCCAGCATTTT.

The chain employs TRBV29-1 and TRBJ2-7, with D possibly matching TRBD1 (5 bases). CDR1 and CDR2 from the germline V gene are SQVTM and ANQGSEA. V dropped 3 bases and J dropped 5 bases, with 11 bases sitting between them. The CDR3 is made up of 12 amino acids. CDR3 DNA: TGCAGCGTTGACGGGCAGGGTGACGAGCAGTACTTC. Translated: CSVDGQGDEQYF.